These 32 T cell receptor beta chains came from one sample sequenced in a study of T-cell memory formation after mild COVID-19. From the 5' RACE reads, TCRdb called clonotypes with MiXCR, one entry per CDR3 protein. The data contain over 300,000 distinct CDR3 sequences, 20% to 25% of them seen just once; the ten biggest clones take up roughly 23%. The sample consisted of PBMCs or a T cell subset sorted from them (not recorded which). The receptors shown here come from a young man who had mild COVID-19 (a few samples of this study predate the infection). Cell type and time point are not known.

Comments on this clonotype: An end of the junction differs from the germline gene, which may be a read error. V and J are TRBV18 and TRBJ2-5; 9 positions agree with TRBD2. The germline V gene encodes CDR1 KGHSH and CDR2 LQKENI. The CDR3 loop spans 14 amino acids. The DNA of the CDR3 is TGTGCCAGCTCACCACCGGGACTAGCCGAGACCAAGTACTTC. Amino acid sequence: CASSPPGLAETKYF.

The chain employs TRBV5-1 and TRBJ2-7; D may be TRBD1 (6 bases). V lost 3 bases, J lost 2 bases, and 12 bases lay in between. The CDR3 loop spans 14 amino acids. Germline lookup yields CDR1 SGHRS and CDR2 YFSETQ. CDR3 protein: CASSSTPGAYEQYV. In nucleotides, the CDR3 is TGCGCCAGCAGCTCCACGCCAGGGGCCTACGAGCAGTACGTC.

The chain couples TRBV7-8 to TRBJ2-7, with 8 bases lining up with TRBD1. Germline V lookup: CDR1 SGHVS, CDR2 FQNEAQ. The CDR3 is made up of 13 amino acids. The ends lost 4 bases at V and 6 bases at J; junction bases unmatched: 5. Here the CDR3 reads CASSYNDRGEQYF. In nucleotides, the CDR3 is TGTGCCAGCAGCTACAATGACAGGGGCGAGCAGTACTTC.

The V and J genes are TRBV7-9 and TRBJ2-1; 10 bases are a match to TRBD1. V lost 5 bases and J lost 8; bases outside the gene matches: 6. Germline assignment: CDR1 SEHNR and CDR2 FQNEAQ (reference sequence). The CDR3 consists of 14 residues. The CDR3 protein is CASSHRDRGDEQFF. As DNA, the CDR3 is TGTGCCAGCAGCCACCGGGACAGGGGCGATGAGCAGTTCTTC.

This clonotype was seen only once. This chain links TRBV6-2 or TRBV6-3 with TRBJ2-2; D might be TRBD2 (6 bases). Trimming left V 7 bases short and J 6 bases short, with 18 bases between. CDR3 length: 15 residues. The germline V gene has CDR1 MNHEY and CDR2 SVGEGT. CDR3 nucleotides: TGTGCCAGCATCCCCGGGGGACGTCCGGCCGGGGAGCTGTTTTTT. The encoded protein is CASIPGGRPAGELFF.

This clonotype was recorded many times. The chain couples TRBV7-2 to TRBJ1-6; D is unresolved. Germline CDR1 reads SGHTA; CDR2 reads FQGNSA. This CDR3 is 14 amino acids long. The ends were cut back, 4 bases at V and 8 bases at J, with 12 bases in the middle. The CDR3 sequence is CASSWVTVDSPLHF. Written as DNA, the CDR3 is TGTGCCAGCAGCTGGGTTACAGTGGATTCACCCCTCCACTTT.

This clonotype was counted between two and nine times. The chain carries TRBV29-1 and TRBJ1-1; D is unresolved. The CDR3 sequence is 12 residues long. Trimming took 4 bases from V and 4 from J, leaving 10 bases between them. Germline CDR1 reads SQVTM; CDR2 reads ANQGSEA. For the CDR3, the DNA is TGCAGCGTTGTGAGTATGACCACTGAAGCTTTCTTT. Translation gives CSVVSMTTEAFF.

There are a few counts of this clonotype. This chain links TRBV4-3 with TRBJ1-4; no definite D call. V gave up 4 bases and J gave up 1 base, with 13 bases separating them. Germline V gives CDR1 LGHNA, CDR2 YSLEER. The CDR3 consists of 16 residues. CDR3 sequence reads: CASSPGELLTNEKLFF. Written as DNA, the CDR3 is TGCGCCAGCAGCCCCGGAGAGCTCTTAACTAATGAAAAACTGTTTTTT.

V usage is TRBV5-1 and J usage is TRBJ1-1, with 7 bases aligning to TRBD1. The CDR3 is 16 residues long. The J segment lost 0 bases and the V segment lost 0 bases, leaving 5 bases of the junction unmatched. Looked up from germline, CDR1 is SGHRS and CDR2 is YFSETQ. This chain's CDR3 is CASSLGQGNMNTEAFF. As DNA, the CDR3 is TGCGCCAGCAGCTTGGGACAGGGCAACATGAACACTGAAGCTTTCTTT. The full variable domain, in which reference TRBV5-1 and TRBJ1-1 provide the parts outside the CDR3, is KAGVTQTPRYLIKTRGQQVTLSCSPISGHRSVSWYQQTPGQGLQFLFEYFSETQRNKGNFPGRFSGRQFSNSRSEMNVSTLELGDSALYLCASSLGQGNMNTEAFFGQGTRLTVV.

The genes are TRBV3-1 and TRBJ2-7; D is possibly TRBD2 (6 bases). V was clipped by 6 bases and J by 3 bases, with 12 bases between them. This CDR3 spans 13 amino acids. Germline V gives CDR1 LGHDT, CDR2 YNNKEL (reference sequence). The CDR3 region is CASSSGLYYEQYF. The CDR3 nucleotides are TGTGCCAGCAGTAGCGGACTGTACTACGAGCAGTACTTC.

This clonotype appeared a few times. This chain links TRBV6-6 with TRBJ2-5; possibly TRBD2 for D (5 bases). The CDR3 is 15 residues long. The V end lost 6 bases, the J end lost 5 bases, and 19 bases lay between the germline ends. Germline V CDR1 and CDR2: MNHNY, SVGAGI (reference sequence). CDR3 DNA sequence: TGTGCCAGCAGACCCCCCCTCAGGTGGGAGGAGACCCAGTACTTC. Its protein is CASRPPLRWEETQYF.

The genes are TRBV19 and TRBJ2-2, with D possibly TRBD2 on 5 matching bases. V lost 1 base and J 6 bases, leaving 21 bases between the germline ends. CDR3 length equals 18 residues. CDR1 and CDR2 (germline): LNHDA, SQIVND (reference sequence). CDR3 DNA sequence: TGTGCCAGTAGTATAGTCGGGATAGCCACGAATTTGGCCGGGGAGCTGTTTTTT. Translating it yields CASSIVGIATNLAGELFF.

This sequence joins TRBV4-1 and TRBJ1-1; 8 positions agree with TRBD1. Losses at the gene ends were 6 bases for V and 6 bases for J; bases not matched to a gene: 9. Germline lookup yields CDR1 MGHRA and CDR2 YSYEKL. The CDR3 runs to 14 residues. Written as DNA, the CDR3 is TGCGCCAGCAGTCATAAGGTGACAGGGGCTGAAGCTTTCTTT. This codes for CASSHKVTGAEAFF.

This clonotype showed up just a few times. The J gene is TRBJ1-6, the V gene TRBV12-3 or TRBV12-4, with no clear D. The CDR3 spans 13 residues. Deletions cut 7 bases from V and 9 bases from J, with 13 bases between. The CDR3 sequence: CASIQQRGSPLHF. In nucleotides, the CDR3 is TGTGCCAGCATCCAGCAGAGAGGTTCACCCCTCCACTTT.

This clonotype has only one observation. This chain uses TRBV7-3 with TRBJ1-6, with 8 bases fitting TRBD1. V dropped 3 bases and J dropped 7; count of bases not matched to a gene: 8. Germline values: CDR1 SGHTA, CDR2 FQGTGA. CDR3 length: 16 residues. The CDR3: CASSLSGTGGNSPLHF. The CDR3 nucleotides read TGTGCCAGCAGCTTGTCCGGGACAGGAGGGAATTCACCCCTCCACTTT.

CDR3 sequence reads: CASSVDGRPSTF. DNA for the CDR3: TGTGCCAGCAGCGTAGATGGTCGGCCATCTACCTTC. The chain employs TRBV9 and TRBJ1-2; no clear D. Germline V gives CDR1 SGDLS, CDR2 YYNGEE. V dropped 0 bases and J dropped 14 bases, with 14 bases sitting between them. The CDR3 totals 12 residues. Using reference TRBV9 and TRBJ1-2 for the parts outside the CDR3, the full variable domain is DSGVTQTPKHLITATGQRVTLRCSPRSGDLSVYWYQQSLDQGLQFLIQYYNGEERAKGNILERFSAQQFPDLHSELNLSSLELGDSALYFCASSVDGRPSTFGSGTRLTVV.

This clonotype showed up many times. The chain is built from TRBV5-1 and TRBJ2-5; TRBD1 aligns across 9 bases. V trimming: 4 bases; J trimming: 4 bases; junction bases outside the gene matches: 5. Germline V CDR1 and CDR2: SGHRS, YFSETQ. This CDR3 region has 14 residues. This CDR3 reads CASSLDRGAETQYF. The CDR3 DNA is TGCGCCAGCAGCCTGGACAGGGGTGCAGAGACCCAGTACTTC.

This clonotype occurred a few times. In nucleotides, the CDR3 is TGCGCCAGCAGCCAAGATACAGGGTTCTATGGCTACACCTTC. Its translation: CASSQDTGFYGYTF. The chain employs TRBV4-3 and TRBJ1-2; D may be TRBD1 (6 bases). The CDR3 length is 14 residues. CDR1 is LGHNA and CDR2 is YSLEER in the germline V gene. V was shortened by 0 bases and J by 4 bases, with 9 bases between the two germline ends.

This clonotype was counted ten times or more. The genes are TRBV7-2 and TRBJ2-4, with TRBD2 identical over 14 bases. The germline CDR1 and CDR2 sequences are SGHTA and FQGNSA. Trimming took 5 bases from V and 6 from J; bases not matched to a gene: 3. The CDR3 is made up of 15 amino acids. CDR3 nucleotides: TGTGCCAGCAGCGTCGGACTAGCGGGGGGAAACATTCAGTACTTC. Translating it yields CASSVGLAGGNIQYF. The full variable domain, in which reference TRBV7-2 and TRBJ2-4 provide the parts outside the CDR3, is GAGVSQSPSNKVTEKGKDVELRCDPISGHTALYWYRQSLGQGLEFLIYFQGNSAPDKSGLPSDRFSAERTGGSVSTLTIQRTQQEDSAVYLCASSVGLAGGNIQYFGAGTRLSVL.

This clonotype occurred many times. The CDR3 coding sequence is TGTGCCAGCAGCGTAGGCGACGGACTTGGGCCCCAGCATTTT. Residues: CASSVGDGLGPQHF. The chain recombines TRBV9 with TRBJ1-5; the D is unclear. CDR3 length equals 14 residues. Per the germline V gene, CDR1 is SGDLS and CDR2 is YYNGEE. Trimming shortened V by 0 bases and J by 9 bases, and 13 bases separated the two germline ends.

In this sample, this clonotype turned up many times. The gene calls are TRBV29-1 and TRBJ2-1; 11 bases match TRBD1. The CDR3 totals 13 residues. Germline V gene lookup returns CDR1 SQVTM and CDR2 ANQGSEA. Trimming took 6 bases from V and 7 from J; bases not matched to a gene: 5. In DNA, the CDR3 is TGCAGCGTCTTTGGGACAGGGGGAAATGAGCAGTTCTTC. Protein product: CSVFGTGGNEQFF.

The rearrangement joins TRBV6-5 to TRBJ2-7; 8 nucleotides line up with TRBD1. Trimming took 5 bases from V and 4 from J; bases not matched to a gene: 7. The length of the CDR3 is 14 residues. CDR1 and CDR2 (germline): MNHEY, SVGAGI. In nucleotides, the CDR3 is TGTGCCAGCAGTCTCGACAGGGGCAGGTACGAGCAGTACTTC. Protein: CASSLDRGRYEQYF.

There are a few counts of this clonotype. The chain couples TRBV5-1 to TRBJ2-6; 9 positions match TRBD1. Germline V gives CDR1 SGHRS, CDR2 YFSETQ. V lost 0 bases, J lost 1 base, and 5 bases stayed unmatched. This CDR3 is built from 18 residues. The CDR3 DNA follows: TGCGCCAGCAGCTTGGTCGGACAGGGGCTTTCTGGGGCCAACGTCCTGACTTTC. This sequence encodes CASSLVGQGLSGANVLTF.

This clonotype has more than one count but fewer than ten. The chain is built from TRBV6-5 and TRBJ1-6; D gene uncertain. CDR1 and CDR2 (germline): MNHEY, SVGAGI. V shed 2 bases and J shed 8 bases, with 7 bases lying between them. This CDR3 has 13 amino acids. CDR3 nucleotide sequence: TGTGCCAGCAGTTACCTTTCGGATTCACCCCTCCACTTT. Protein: CASSYLSDSPLHF.

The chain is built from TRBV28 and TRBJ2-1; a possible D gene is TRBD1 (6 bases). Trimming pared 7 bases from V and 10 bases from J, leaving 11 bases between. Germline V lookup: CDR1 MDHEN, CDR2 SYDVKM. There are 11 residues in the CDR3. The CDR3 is CASKEQGEQFF. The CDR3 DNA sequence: TGTGCCAGCAAGGAACAGGGCGAGCAGTTCTTC.

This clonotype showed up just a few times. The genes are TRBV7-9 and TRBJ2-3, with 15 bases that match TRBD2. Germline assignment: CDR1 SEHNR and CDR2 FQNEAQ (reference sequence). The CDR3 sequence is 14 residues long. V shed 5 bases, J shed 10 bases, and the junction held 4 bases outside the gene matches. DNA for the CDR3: TGTGCCAGCAGCAAGGGACTAGCGGGGGGAGCGCAGTATTTT. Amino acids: CASSKGLAGGAQYF.

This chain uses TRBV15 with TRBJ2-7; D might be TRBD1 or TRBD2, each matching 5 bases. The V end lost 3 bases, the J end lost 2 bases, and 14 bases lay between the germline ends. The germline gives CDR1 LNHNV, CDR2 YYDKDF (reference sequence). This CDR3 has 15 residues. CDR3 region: CATSSRLGTTYEQYF. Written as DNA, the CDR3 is TGTGCCACCAGCAGCCGATTAGGGACGACCTACGAGCAGTACTTC.

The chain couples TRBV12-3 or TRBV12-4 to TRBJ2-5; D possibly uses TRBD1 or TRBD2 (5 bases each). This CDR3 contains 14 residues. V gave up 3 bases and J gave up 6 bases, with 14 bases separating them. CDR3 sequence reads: CASSLGPFGKTQYF. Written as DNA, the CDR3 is TGTGCCAGCAGTTTGGGGCCGTTCGGGAAGACCCAGTACTTC.

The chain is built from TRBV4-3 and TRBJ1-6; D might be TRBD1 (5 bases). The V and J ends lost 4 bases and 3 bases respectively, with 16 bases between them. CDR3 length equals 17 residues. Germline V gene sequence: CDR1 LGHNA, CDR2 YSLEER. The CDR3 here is CASSLTVQANYNSPLHF. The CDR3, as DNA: TGCGCCAGCAGCCTGACAGTCCAGGCAAACTATAATTCACCCCTCCACTTT.

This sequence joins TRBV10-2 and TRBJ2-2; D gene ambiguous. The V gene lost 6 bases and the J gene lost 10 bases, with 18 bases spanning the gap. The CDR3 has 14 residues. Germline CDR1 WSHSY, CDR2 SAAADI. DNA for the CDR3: TGCGCCAGCAGCTTGACAAGGACGCCCGTGGAGCTGTTTTTT. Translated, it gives CASSLTRTPVELFF.

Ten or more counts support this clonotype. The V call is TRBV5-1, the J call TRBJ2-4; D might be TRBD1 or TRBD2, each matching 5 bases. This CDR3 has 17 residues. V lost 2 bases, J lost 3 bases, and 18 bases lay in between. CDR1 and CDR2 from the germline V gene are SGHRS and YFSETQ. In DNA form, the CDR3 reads TGCGCCAGCAGCTTCGGGGACCTAGGTGGAGGCAAAAACATTCAGTACTTC. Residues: CASSFGDLGGGKNIQYF.

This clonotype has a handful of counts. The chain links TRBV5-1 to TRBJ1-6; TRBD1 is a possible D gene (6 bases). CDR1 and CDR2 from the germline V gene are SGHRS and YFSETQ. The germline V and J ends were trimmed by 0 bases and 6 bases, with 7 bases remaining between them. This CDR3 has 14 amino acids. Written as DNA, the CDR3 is TGCGCCAGCAGCTTGGCACAGGGTAATTCACCCCTCCACTTT. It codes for CASSLAQGNSPLHF. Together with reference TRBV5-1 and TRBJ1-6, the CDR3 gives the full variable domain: KAGVTQTPRYLIKTRGQQVTLSCSPISGHRSVSWYQQTPGQGLQFLFEYFSETQRNKGNFPGRFSGRQFSNSRSEMNVSTLELGDSALYLCASSLAQGNSPLHFGNGTRLTVT.